These T cell receptor beta chains were read from a single sample in a study of blood T cell repertoires in COVID-19. The method was immunoSEQ multiplex PCR; TCRdb's version includes in-frame clones alone and lacks a portion of them. The sample carries approximately 160,000 clones, 65% to 85% recorded once. Sample: peripheral blood. Receptors originate from a woman older than 75 with active or convalescent COVID-19. Both conserved end residues are part of each CDR3. A D gene is named only where the DNA matches it firmly. Size values are once, few and many counts, or a class for expanded clones, and some rows have none.

length: 16; J: TRBJ1-4; D: -; V: TRBV19; size: -; DNA: TGTGCCAGTGCCGTCGTATACAGGGAGATTAATGAAAAACTGTTTTTT; CDR3: CASAVVYREINEKLFF
length: 12; J: TRBJ1-2; D: TRBD1; V: TRBV6-5; size: -; DNA: TGTGCCAGCAGTTTCTACAGGGGCGGCTACACCTTC; CDR3: CASSFYRGGYTF
length: 11; J: TRBJ1-2; D: TRBD1; V: TRBV7-9; size: -; DNA: TGTGCCAGCAGCTTAGTGGGACAGAACACCTTC; CDR3: CASSLVGQNTF
length: 16; J: TRBJ1-5; D: -; V: TRBV30; size: -; DNA: TGTGCCTGGTCCGGAGGGGGGGGGCCGAGCAATCAGCCCCAGCATTTT; CDR3: CAWSGGGGPSNQPQHF
length: 14; J: TRBJ1-2; D: -; V: TRBV6-2/TRBV6-3; size: few; DNA: TGTGCCAGCAGTTCTACAGGGAGTACCTATGGCTACACCTTC; CDR3: CASSSTGSTYGYTF
length: 13; J: TRBJ1-2; D: -; V: TRBV12-3/TRBV12-4; size: -; DNA: TGTGCCAGCAGGATACAGGGTAGGAATGGCTACACCTTC; CDR3: CASRIQGRNGYTF
length: 15; J: TRBJ2-7; D: TRBD1; V: TRBV18; size: -; DNA: TGTGCCAGCTCCCTCGACAGGGTTGTCTCCTACGAGCAGTACTTC; CDR3: CASSLDRVVSYEQYF
length: 17; J: TRBJ1-2; D: -; V: TRBV18; size: -; DNA: TGTGCCAGCTCACCAAATTTGTCGTTCCTTGAAAGGAGCGGCTACACCTTC; CDR3: CASSPNLSFLERSGYTF
length: 14; J: TRBJ1-6; D: TRBD1; V: TRBV7-2; size: -; DNA: TGTGCCAGCAGCGCCACCGGGACAGATTCACCCCTCCACTTT; CDR3: CASSATGTDSPLHF
length: 13; J: TRBJ2-5; D: TRBD1; V: TRBV11-2; size: few; DNA: TGTGCCAGCAGCTGGACAGGGAAAGAGACCCAGTACTTC; CDR3: CASSWTGKETQYF
length: 12; J: TRBJ2-1; D: TRBD1; V: TRBV7-9; size: -; DNA: TGTGCCAGCAGCTTGACAGGGGATGAGCAGTTCTTC; CDR3: CASSLTGDEQFF
length: 13; J: TRBJ1-2; D: -; V: TRBV2; size: -; DNA: TGTGCCAGCAGTGAAATAAGGGGGGGAGGCTACACCTTC; CDR3: CASSEIRGGGYTF
length: 13; J: TRBJ1-5; D: -; V: TRBV7-6; size: few; DNA: TGTGCCAGCAGCCCACAGGGATATCAGCCCCAGCATTTT; CDR3: CASSPQGYQPQHF
length: 14; J: TRBJ1-4; D: TRBD1; V: TRBV27; size: few; DNA: TGTGCCAGCAGTGCAGGCAGGGGGGCTGAAAAACTGTTTTTT; CDR3: CASSAGRGAEKLFF
length: 16; J: TRBJ1-3; D: TRBD1; V: TRBV10-3; size: -; DNA: TGTGCCGTCAAACAGGGGGCCTTCAACTCTGGAAACACCATATATTTT; CDR3: CAVKQGAFNSGNTIYF
length: 14; J: TRBJ1-2; D: -; V: TRBV6-2/TRBV6-3; size: -; DNA: TGTGCCAGCAGTTACCGGGCCCCGGGGGATGGCTACACCTTC; CDR3: CASSYRAPGDGYTF